These 8 T cell receptor beta chains were sequenced from one sample in a study of Ad26.COV2.S vaccination and SARS-CoV-2 variants (TCRdb year 2021). The treatment or condition label here, explained by the study, means: around 19 received Ad26.COV2.S at low or high dose, single or two shots; 5 received placebo; per-sample allocation not given. Repertoires of vaccine and placebo recipients were sequenced from samples collected on day 63 after the first injection. Library prep was done by the immunoSEQ multiplex PCR assay. The table comes from immuneACCESS by way of TCRdb, which keeps in-frame sequences with V and J called. Part of the clones is missing from these tables; in studies checked, under half for an unresolved V gene and the rest for unknown reasons. The sample profile shows more than 300,000 clones; 88% of them were found once. The ten most abundant clones make up around 6.4% of the sample.

This sample comprised peripheral blood, obtained in a trial of Ad26.COV2.S vaccine versus placebo. The receptor source for this set is a person between 18 and 60 years old who received the Ad26.COV2.S COVID-19 vaccine or a placebo.

This clone has only one observation. J is TRBJ2-7 and V is TRBV9; 8 nucleotides align to TRBD1. The V segment lost 0 bases and the J segment 2 bases; nucleotides outside the gene matches: 4. CDR1 and CDR2 from the germline V gene are SGDLS and YYNGEE. There are 15 residues in the CDR3. This CDR3 is CASSVGTGGAYEQYF. The CDR3 region has the DNA TGTGCCAGCAGCGTAGGTACAGGGGGTGCCTACGAGCAGTACTTC.

The J gene is TRBJ2-1, the V gene TRBV7-8; 11 bases are a match to TRBD2. This CDR3 has 17 residues. Per the germline V gene, CDR1 is SGHVS and CDR2 is FQNEAQ. J gave up 7 bases and V 0 bases, and 8 bases lay outside the gene matches. DNA for the CDR3: TGTGCCAGCAGCTTAGCGGGCGGGCTAGCGGGAGGTAATGAGCAGTTCTTC. Translation: CASSLAGGLAGGNEQFF. The variable domain in full, completed from reference TRBV7-8 and TRBJ2-1, reads GAGVSQSPRYKVAKRGQDVALRCDPISGHVSLFWYQQALGQGPEFLTYFQNEAQLDKSGLPSDRFFAERPEGSVSTLKIQRTQQEDSAVYLCASSLAGGLAGGNEQFFGPGTRLTVL.

This chain links TRBV28 with TRBJ1-2, with 7 bases matching TRBD1. In germline, CDR1 is MDHEN, CDR2 SYDVKM. The length of the CDR3 is 15 residues. V trimming: 4 bases; J trimming: 4 bases; junction bases outside the gene matches: 9. The CDR3 here is CASSSRDSESYGYTF. CDR3 DNA sequence: TGTGCCAGCAGTTCCCGGGACAGCGAGAGCTATGGCTACACCTTC.

This chain links TRBV9 with TRBJ2-2; TRBD1 matches at 9 bases. This CDR3 is 16 amino acids long. Germline CDR1 is SGDLS and CDR2 is YYNGEE. V was clipped by 2 bases and J by 5 bases; unmatched bases: 7. CDR3 nucleotide sequence: TGTGCCAGCAGCGTCGGACAGGGGAGTATAACCGGGGAGCTGTTTTTT. Its translation: CASSVGQGSITGELFF.

This chain connects TRBV4-3 to TRBJ1-1; D unclear. The CDR3 runs to 13 residues. The V gene's germline CDR1 is LGHNA and CDR2 YSLEER. The V end lost 2 bases, the J end lost 1 base, and 5 bases lay between the germline ends. The CDR3 reads CASSQSGNTEAFF. For the CDR3, the DNA is TGCGCCAGCAGCCAATCCGGGAACACTGAAGCTTTCTTT.

The chain is built from TRBV9 and TRBJ2-2; D gene unclear. V was clipped by 6 bases and J by 0 bases, with 12 bases between them. Germline CDR1 is SGDLS and CDR2 is YYNGEE. The CDR3 runs to 15 residues. CDR3 DNA: TGTGCCAGCACCCCTTGGCTAGCGAACACCGGGGAGCTGTTTTTT. It translates to CASTPWLANTGELFF.

The rearrangement joins TRBV28 to TRBJ2-7, with 11 bases lining up with TRBD2. J gave up 6 bases and V 3 bases, and 7 bases lay outside the gene matches. The CDR3 totals 15 residues. Germline CDR1 and CDR2: MDHEN and SYDVKM. The CDR3 coding sequence is TGTGCCAGCAGTTTCCAACTAGCGGGAGTCCCCGAGCAGTACTTC. Its translation is CASSFQLAGVPEQYF. The entire variable domain, with the rest obtained from reference TRBV28 and TRBJ2-7, is as follows: DVKVTQSSRYLVKRTGEKVFLECVQDMDHENMFWYRQDPGLGLRLIYFSYDVKMKEKGDIPEGYSVSREKKERFSLILESASTNQTSMYLCASSFQLAGVPEQYFGPGTRLTVT.

The chain employs TRBV28 and TRBJ1-1; D unresolved. V dropped 8 bases and J dropped 11 bases, with 18 bases sitting between them. The CDR3 loop spans 12 amino acids. Germline CDR1 MDHEN, CDR2 SYDVKM. DNA for the CDR3: TGTGCCAGCCCCTCGGCACTAAGTGTGGCTTTCTTT. It specifies CASPSALSVAFF.